What follows is one T cell receptor beta chain and its context. Antigen specificity is unknown. Several immunoSEQ 96-well plates shared each subset's DNA, each plate a replicate. Each unsorted PBMC replicate got 300 ng genomic DNA, around 30,000 genomes. TCRdb's table, derived via immunoSEQ multiplex PCR, lists solely in-frame clones and lacks some. The repertoire holds around 510,000 clones, with around 81% as singletons. Healthy HIV-negative adults with no recent acute infections or vaccinations were recruited as donors. This sample is part of a study of shared clonotypes between healthy human individuals. The study, taken as a whole, reports: Among donors, sharing of clonotypes was expected to be affected by sequencing depth.

The sequenced material came from PBMCs. This TCR was recovered from a middle-aged woman in good health. Some clones in this sample may be carry-over from other donors' samples.

The chain's CDR3 is CASSRSTGANTGELFF. DNA of the CDR3: TGTGCCAGCAGCCGCTCGACAGGGGCGAACACCGGGGAGCTGTTTTTT. The J gene is TRBJ2-2, the V gene TRBV5-4, with TRBD1 identical over 8 bases. CDR3 size: 16 residues. Germline lookup yields CDR1 SGHNT and CDR2 YYREEE (reference sequence). Losses at the gene ends were 4 bases for V and 0 bases for J; bases not matched to a gene: 5.